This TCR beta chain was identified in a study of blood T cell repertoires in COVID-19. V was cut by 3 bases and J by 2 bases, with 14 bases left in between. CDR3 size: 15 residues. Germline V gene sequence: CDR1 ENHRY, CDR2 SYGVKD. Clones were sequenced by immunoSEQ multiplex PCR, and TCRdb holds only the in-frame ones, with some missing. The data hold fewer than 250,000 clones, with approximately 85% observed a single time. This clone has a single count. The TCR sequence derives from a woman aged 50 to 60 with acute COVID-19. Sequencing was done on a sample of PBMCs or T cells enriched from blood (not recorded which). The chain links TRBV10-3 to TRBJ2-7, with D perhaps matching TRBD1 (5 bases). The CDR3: CAISDLGPLAYEQYF. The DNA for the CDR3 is TGTGCCATCAGTGATCTGGGGCCGCTTGCCTACGAGCAGTACTTC.